A selection of T cell receptor beta chains follows, all from one sample in a study of T cell responses to AZD1222 COVID-19 vaccine. Assay used: immunoSEQ multiplex PCR; TCRdb lists only in-frame clones, some missing. The sample lists some 120,000 clones, 88% seen once, with around 20% in the top ten. Here the sequenced sample was peripheral blood, taken on day 0 of MenACWY control vaccination. The source is an adult in good health. Both conserved end residues are part of each CDR3. A D gene is named only where the DNA matches it firmly. Some rows mark clone size as missing; the rest say once, few, many or name a class of expanded clone.

clone_size d_call j_call v_call cdr3_nt cdr3_aa
. . TRBJ2-7 TRBV6-5 TGTGCCAGCAGTTACTCGAGATTGGGGCGCGTCTACGAGCAGTACTTC CASSYSRLGRVYEQYF
. . TRBJ2-7 TRBV21-1 TGTGCCAGCAAGGGTACCTACGAGCAGTACTTC CASKGTYEQYF
. TRBD1 TRBJ1-3 TRBV3-1/TRBV3-2 TGTGCCAGCAGTCTGACAGGGAACGGAAACACCATATATTTT CASSLTGNGNTIYF
. . TRBJ2-7 TRBV30 TGTGCCTGGGGGCTAAACCCACACTACGAGCAGTACTTC CAWGLNPHYEQYF
. TRBD2 TRBJ2-1 TRBV24-1 TGTGCCACCAGTGATTTATCGGGGGGGTCCGAGCAGTTCTTC CATSDLSGGSEQFF
. . TRBJ2-1 TRBV21-1 TGTGCCAGCAGAACCTCCGGGACAGGGAGGAGCAATGAGCAGTTCTTC CASRTSGTGRSNEQFF
. . TRBJ2-1 TRBV28 TGTGCCAGCAGTTTTCCACGGACCCCCTCCTACAATGAGCAGTTCTTC CASSFPRTPSYNEQFF
. TRBD1 TRBJ2-5 TRBV19 TGTGCCAGTAGTATTGTCCGGGACAGGGGGACCTCGCAAGAGACCCAGTACTTC CASSIVRDRGTSQETQYF
. . TRBJ1-5 TRBV24-1 TGTGCCACCAGTGTCAGGGCGAATCAGCCCCAGCATTTT CATSVRANQPQHF
. . TRBJ1-1 TRBV30 TGTGCCTGGAGTCCCCCGGGGGCAACCACTGAAGCTTTCTTT CAWSPPGATTEAFF
. . TRBJ2-7 TRBV5-4 TGTGCCAGCAGCTTGGCCTGGCAGAGCGTGGACGAGCAGTACTTC CASSLAWQSVDEQYF
. . TRBJ2-5 TRBV5-1 TGCGCCAGCAAGGCACATTACCAAGAGACCCAGTACTTC CASKAHYQETQYF
. TRBD2 TRBJ2-7 TRBV7-9 TGTGCCAGCAGCCACGCTCTAGCGGAGGGAGGGAGCGAGCAGTACTTC CASSHALAEGGSEQYF
. . TRBJ2-5 TRBV27 TGTGCCAGCAGTTCATACGGGGTTGATTTGACCCAGTACTTC CASSSYGVDLTQYF
once TRBD2 TRBJ2-3 TRBV27 TGTGCCAGCAGTTCCCCCGGTCTAGCGGGAGGCATTGGGGGCACAGATACGCAGTATTTT CASSSPGLAGGIGGTDTQYF
. TRBD1 TRBJ1-2 TRBV27 TGTGCCACCTCCCCCAATCAGGGACAGCGATATGGCTACACCTTC CATSPNQGQRYGYTF
. TRBD2 TRBJ2-2 TRBV7-6 TGTGCCAGCAGCCCTGGGCTAGCGGGAGTTATTTTAAAGGGCGGGGAGCTGTTTTTT CASSPGLAGVILKGGELFF